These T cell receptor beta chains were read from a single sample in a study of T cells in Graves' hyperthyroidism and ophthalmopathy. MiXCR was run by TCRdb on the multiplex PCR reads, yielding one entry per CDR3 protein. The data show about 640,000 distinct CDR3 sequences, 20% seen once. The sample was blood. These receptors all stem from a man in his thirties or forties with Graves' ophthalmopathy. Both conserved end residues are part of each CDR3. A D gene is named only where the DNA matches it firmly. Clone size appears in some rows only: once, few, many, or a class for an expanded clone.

cdr3_aa: CAISPTDNEQFF
cdr3_nt: TGTGCCATCAGCCCGACTGACAATGAGCAGTTCTTC
d_call: NA
v_call: TRBV10-3
clone_size: NA
j_call: TRBJ2-1

cdr3_aa: CASSQVRAGARTGELFF
cdr3_nt: TGCGCCAGCAGCCAAGTCAGAGCGGGAGCCCGCACCGGGGAGCTGTTTTTT
d_call: TRBD2
v_call: TRBV4-3
clone_size: few
j_call: TRBJ2-2

cdr3_aa: CASSGGQGNEQFF
cdr3_nt: TGTGCCAGCAGCGGGGGACAGGGCAATGAGCAGTTCTTC
d_call: TRBD1
v_call: TRBV5-8
clone_size: NA
j_call: TRBJ2-1

cdr3_aa: CASSSDSTEAFF
cdr3_nt: TGTGCCAGCAGTTCTGATAGCACTGAAGCTTTCTTT
d_call: NA
v_call: TRBV6-9
clone_size: NA
j_call: TRBJ1-1

cdr3_aa: CASSRAAAGRIYGYTF
cdr3_nt: TGTGCCAGCAGCCGGGCGGCGGCAGGGAGGATCTATGGCTACACCTTC
d_call: NA
v_call: TRBV5-6
clone_size: few
j_call: TRBJ1-2

cdr3_aa: CASSWTSGEGDEQFF
cdr3_nt: TGTGCCAGCAGTTGGACTAGCGGGGAGGGGGATGAGCAGTTCTTC
d_call: TRBD2
v_call: TRBV7-2
clone_size: NA
j_call: TRBJ2-1

cdr3_aa: CASSLWAGSTNEKLFF
cdr3_nt: TGTGCCAGCAGTTTATGGGCAGGATCAACTAATGAAAAACTGTTTTTT
d_call: NA
v_call: TRBV27
clone_size: NA
j_call: TRBJ1-4

cdr3_aa: CASSHRDRSYEQYF
cdr3_nt: TGCGCCAGCAGCCACCGGGACAGATCCTACGAGCAGTACTTC
d_call: TRBD1
v_call: TRBV5-1
clone_size: few
j_call: TRBJ2-7

cdr3_aa: CASSISSASYEQYF
cdr3_nt: TGTGCCAGCAGTATATCTAGCGCCTCCTACGAGCAGTACTTC
d_call: NA
v_call: TRBV28
clone_size: NA
j_call: TRBJ2-7

cdr3_aa: CAWYQGEAFF
cdr3_nt: TGTGCCTGGTATCAGGGGGAAGCTTTCTTT
d_call: NA
v_call: TRBV30
clone_size: few
j_call: TRBJ1-1

cdr3_aa: CASSSLGIEFGEQYF
cdr3_nt: TGTGCCAGCAGCTCCCTAGGAATAGAATTTGGCGAGCAGTACTTC
d_call: NA
v_call: TRBV7-2
clone_size: many
j_call: TRBJ2-7

cdr3_aa: CASSGQNNSPLHF
cdr3_nt: TGCGCCAGCAGTGGACAGAATAATTCACCCCTCCACTTT
d_call: NA
v_call: TRBV10-2
clone_size: few
j_call: TRBJ1-6

cdr3_aa: CSVDRQETQYF
cdr3_nt: TGCAGCGTTGACAGACAAGAGACCCAGTACTTC
d_call: NA
v_call: TRBV29-1
clone_size: few
j_call: TRBJ2-5

cdr3_aa: CASSYSRRGQGYTF
cdr3_nt: TGTGCCAGCAGTTACTCGAGAAGGGGGCAAGGCTACACCTTC
d_call: TRBD1
v_call: TRBV6-5
clone_size: NA
j_call: TRBJ1-2

cdr3_aa: CASSLITGLGSNTEAFF
cdr3_nt: TGTGCCAGCAGTTTAATCACAGGACTAGGGTCGAACACTGAAGCTTTCTTT
d_call: NA
v_call: TRBV28
clone_size: NA
j_call: TRBJ1-1

cdr3_aa: CASSYAGDSTDTQYF
cdr3_nt: TGTGCCAGCAGTTATGCGGGCGACAGCACAGATACGCAGTATTTT
d_call: NA
v_call: TRBV6-2/TRBV6-3
clone_size: NA
j_call: TRBJ2-3

cdr3_aa: CASRTDRANTGELFF
cdr3_nt: TGTGCCAGCAGAACAGACAGGGCGAACACCGGGGAGCTGTTTTTT
d_call: TRBD1
v_call: TRBV2
clone_size: NA
j_call: TRBJ2-2

cdr3_aa: CASSQERGLPYEQYF
cdr3_nt: TGCGCCAGCAGCCAAGAACGGGGGCTTCCCTACGAGCAGTACTTC
d_call: NA
v_call: TRBV4-3
clone_size: NA
j_call: TRBJ2-7

cdr3_aa: CASSPGQGGLDTEAFF
cdr3_nt: TGTGCCAGCAGCCCTGGACAGGGAGGATTAGACACTGAAGCTTTCTTT
d_call: TRBD1
v_call: TRBV3-1
clone_size: NA
j_call: TRBJ1-1

cdr3_aa: CASSLMNTEAFF
cdr3_nt: TGTGCCAGCAGTTTAATGAACACTGAAGCTTTCTTT
d_call: NA
v_call: TRBV28
clone_size: many
j_call: TRBJ1-1

cdr3_aa: CASSQASTGGVSDTQYF
cdr3_nt: TGTGCCAGCAGCCAAGCGTCGACAGGGGGGGTTTCAGATACGCAGTATTTT
d_call: TRBD1
v_call: TRBV3-1
clone_size: few
j_call: TRBJ2-3

cdr3_aa: CASSSRNGYTF
cdr3_nt: TGTGCCAGCAGTTCCCGTAATGGCTACACCTTC
d_call: NA
v_call: TRBV28
clone_size: NA
j_call: TRBJ1-2

cdr3_aa: CASSPSGVMETQYF
cdr3_nt: TGTGCCAGCAGCCCCTCAGGGGTGATGGAGACCCAGTACTTC
d_call: NA
v_call: TRBV7-3
clone_size: few
j_call: TRBJ2-5

cdr3_aa: CASSPWGNTIYF
cdr3_nt: TGTGCCAGCTCACCTTGGGGAAACACCATATATTTT
d_call: NA
v_call: TRBV18
clone_size: many
j_call: TRBJ1-3

cdr3_aa: CASSRGYGYTF
cdr3_nt: TGTGCCAGCAGCCGAGGTTATGGCTACACCTTC
d_call: NA
v_call: TRBV7-2
clone_size: many
j_call: TRBJ1-2

cdr3_aa: CASSEARGDRAYEQYF
cdr3_nt: TGTGCCAGCAGTGAAGCGAGAGGGGACAGGGCGTACGAGCAGTACTTC
d_call: TRBD1
v_call: TRBV2
clone_size: NA
j_call: TRBJ2-7

cdr3_aa: CAWSPLGTGISGNTIYF
cdr3_nt: TGTGCCTGGAGCCCCCTCGGGACAGGGATCTCTGGAAACACCATATATTTT
d_call: TRBD1
v_call: TRBV30
clone_size: few
j_call: TRBJ1-3

cdr3_aa: CASSPGAISGEQYF
cdr3_nt: TGTGCCAGCAGCCCCGGCGCGATTAGCGGAGAGCAGTACTTC
d_call: NA
v_call: TRBV11-2
clone_size: few
j_call: TRBJ2-7

cdr3_aa: CASSLSGGARETQYF
cdr3_nt: TGTGCCAGCAGTTTGAGCGGGGGGGCCCGAGAGACCCAGTACTTC
d_call: TRBD2
v_call: TRBV27
clone_size: NA
j_call: TRBJ2-5

cdr3_aa: CATGQGGTVYGYTF
cdr3_nt: TGTGCCACCGGGCAGGGAGGGACTGTCTATGGCTACACCTTC
d_call: NA
v_call: TRBV6-2/TRBV6-3
clone_size: many
j_call: TRBJ1-2

cdr3_aa: CASRTGLAGEEYYEQYF
cdr3_nt: TGTGCCAGCAGGACGGGACTAGCGGGAGAGGAATACTACGAGCAGTACTTC
d_call: TRBD2
v_call: TRBV6-2/TRBV6-3
clone_size: NA
j_call: TRBJ2-7

cdr3_aa: CAWSGGGNTIYF
cdr3_nt: TGTGCCTGGAGTGGCGGAGGAAACACCATATATTTT
d_call: NA
v_call: TRBV30
clone_size: many
j_call: TRBJ1-3

cdr3_aa: CASALGEGAYEQYF
cdr3_nt: TGTGCTAGTGCCCTGGGGGAGGGGGCGTACGAGCAGTACTTC
d_call: NA
v_call: TRBV12-5
clone_size: few
j_call: TRBJ2-7

cdr3_aa: CASSSLSSGSYNEQFF
cdr3_nt: TGTGCCAGCAGTTCTCTTTCTAGTGGCTCCTACAATGAGCAGTTCTTC
d_call: NA
v_call: TRBV28
clone_size: many
j_call: TRBJ2-1